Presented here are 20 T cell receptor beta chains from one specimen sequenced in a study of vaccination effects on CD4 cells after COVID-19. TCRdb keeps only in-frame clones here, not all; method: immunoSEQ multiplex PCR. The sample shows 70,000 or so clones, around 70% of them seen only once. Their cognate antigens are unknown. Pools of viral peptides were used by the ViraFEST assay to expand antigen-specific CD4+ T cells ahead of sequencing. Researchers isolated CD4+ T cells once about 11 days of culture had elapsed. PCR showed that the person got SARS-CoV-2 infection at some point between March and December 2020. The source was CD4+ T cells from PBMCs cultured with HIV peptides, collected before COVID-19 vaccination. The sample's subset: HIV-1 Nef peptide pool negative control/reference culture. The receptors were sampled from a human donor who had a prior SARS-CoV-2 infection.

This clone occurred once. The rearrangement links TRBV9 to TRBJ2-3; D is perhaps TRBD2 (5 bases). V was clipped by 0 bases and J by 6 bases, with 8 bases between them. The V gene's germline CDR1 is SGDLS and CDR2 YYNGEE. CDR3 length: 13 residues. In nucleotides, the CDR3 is TGTGCCAGCAGCGTAGGGACTTTGGATACGCAGTATTTT. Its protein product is CASSVGTLDTQYF.

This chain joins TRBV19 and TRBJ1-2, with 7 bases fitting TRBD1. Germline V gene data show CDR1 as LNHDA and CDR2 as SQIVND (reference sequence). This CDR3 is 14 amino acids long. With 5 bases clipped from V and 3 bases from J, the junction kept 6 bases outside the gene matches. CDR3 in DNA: TGTGCCAGTAGTCTCCGGGACAGACACTATGGCTACACCTTC. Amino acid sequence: CASSLRDRHYGYTF.

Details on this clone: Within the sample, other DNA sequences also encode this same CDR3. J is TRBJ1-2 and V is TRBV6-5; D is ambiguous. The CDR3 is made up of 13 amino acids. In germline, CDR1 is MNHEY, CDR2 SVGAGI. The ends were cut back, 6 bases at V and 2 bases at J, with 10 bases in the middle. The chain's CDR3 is CASSPRENYGYTF. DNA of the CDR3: TGTGCCAGCAGCCCCCGGGAAAACTATGGCTACACCTTC.

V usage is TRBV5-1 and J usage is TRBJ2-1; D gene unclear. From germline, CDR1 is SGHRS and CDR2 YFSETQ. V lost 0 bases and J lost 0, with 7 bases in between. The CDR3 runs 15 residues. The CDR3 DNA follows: TGCGCCAGCAGCTTGGTGGGCGTCTCCTACAATGAGCAGTTCTTC. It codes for CASSLVGVSYNEQFF.

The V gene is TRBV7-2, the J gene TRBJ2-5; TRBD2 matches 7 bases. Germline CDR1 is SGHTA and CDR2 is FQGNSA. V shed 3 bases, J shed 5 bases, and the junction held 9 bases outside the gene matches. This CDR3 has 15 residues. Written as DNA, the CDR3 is TGTGCCAGCAGCTTTGGGAACCTGGGGGGGGAGACCCAGTACTTC. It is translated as CASSFGNLGGETQYF.

Written as DNA, the CDR3 is TGCGCCAGCAGCTTGGGTTCGGTGAACACTGAAGCTTTCTTT. It encodes CASSLGSVNTEAFF. The chain links TRBV5-1 to TRBJ1-1; D gene ambiguous. V was trimmed by 0 bases and J by 0 bases, leaving 6 bases between them. The CDR3 totals 14 residues. Germline lookup yields CDR1 SGHRS and CDR2 YFSETQ. Filled out from reference TRBV5-1 and TRBJ1-1, the complete variable domain reads KAGVTQTPRYLIKTRGQQVTLSCSPISGHRSVSWYQQTPGQGLQFLFEYFSETQRNKGNFPGRFSGRQFSNSRSEMNVSTLELGDSALYLCASSLGSVNTEAFFGQGTRLTVV.

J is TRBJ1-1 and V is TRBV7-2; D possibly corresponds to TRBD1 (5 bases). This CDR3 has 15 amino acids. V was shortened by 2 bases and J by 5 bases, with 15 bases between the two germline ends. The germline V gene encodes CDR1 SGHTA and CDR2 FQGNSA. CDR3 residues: CASSLMGRGTTEAFF. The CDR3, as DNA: TGTGCCAGCAGCTTAATGGGGAGAGGGACTACTGAAGCTTTCTTT.

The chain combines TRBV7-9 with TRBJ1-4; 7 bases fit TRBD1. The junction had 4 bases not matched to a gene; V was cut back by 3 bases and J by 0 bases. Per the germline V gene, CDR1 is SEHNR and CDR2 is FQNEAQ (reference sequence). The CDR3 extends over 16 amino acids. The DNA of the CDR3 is TGTGCCAGCAGCTTCAGAGGGGGCGCAACTAATGAAAAACTGTTTTTT. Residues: CASSFRGGATNEKLFF.

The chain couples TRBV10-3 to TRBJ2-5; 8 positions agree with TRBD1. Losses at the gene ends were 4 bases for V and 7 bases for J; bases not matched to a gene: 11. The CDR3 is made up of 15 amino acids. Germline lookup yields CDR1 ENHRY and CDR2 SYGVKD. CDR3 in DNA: TGTGCCATCAGTGGGGACAGGCCAGGCGAAGTGACCCAGTACTTC. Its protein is CAISGDRPGEVTQYF.

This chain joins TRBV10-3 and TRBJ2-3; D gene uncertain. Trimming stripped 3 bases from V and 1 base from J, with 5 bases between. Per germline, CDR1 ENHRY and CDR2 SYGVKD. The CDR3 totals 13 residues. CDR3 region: CAISDWGTDTQYF. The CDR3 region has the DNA TGTGCCATCAGTGATTGGGGCACAGATACGCAGTATTTT.

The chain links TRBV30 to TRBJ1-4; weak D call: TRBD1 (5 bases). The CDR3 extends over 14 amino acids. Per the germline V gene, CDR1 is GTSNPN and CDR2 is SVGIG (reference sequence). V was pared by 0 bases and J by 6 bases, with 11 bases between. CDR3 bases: TGTGCCTGGAGTGTCGGGGGGACCGATGAAAAACTGTTTTTT. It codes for CAWSVGGTDEKLFF.

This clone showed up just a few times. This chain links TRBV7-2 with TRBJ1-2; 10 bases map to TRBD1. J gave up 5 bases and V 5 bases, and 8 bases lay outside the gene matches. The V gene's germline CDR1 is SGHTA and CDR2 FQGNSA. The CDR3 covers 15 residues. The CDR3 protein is CASSPRTGGRYGYTF. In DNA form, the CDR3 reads TGTGCCAGCAGCCCGAGGACAGGGGGGAGGTATGGCTACACCTTC.

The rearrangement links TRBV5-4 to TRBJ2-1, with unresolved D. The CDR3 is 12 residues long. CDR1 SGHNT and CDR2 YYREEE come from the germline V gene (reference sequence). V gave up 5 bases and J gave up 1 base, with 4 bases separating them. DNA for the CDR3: TGTGCCAGCAGACGGTCCTACAATGAGCAGTTCTTC. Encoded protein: CASRRSYNEQFF.

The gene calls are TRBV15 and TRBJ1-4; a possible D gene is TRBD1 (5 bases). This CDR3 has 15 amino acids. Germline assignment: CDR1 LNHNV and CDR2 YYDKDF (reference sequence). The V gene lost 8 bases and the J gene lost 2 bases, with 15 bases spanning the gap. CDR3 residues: CATCGGSLTNEKLFF. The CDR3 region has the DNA TGTGCCACCTGCGGGGGGAGCCTCACTAATGAAAAACTGTTTTTT. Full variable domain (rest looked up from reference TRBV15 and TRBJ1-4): DAMVIQNPRYQVTQFGKPVTLSCSQTLNHNVMYWYQQKSSQAPKLLFHYYDKDFNNEADTPDNFQSRRPNTSFCFLDIRSPGLGDTAMYLCATCGGSLTNEKLFFGSGTQLSVL.

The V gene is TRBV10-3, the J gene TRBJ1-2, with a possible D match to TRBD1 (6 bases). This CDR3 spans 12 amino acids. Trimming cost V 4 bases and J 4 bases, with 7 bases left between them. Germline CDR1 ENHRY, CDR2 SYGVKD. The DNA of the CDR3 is TGTGCCATCAGTGGGACAGTCTATGGCTACACCTTC. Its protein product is CAISGTVYGYTF.

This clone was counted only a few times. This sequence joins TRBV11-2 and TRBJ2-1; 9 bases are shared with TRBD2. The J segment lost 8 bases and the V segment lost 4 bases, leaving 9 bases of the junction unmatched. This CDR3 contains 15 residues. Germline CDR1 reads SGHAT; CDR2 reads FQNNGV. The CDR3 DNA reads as TGTGCCAGCAGCTACGGTAGCGGGAGTGGGCATGAGCAGTTCTTC. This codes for CASSYGSGSGHEQFF.

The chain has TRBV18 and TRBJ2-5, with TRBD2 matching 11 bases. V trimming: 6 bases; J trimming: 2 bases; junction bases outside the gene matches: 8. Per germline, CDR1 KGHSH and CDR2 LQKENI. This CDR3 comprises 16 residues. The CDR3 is CASSAQTSGAQETQYF. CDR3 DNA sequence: TGTGCCAGCTCGGCCCAGACTAGCGGGGCTCAAGAGACCCAGTACTTC.

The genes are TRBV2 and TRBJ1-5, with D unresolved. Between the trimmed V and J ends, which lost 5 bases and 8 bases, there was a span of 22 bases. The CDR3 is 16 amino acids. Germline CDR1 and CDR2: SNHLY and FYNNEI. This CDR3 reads CASSSAGSAGLKPQHF. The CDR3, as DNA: TGTGCCAGCAGTTCAGCCGGGAGTGCTGGTCTAAAGCCCCAGCATTTT.

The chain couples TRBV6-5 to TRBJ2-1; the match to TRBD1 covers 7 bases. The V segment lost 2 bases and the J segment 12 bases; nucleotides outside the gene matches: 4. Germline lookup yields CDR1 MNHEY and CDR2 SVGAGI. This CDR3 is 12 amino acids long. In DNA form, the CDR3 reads TGTGCCAGCAGTTACGAGGCAGGGGGGCAGTTCTTC. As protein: CASSYEAGGQFF.

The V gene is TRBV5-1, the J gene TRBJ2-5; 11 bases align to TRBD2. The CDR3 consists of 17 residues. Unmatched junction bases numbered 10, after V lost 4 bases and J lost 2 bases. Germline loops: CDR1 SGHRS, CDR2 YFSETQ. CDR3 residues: CASSAIGLAGAQETQYF. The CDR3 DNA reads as TGCGCCAGCAGCGCCATCGGACTAGCGGGCGCACAAGAGACCCAGTACTTC.